Each of the 6 T cell receptor beta chains below was sequenced from the same sample in a study of memory B cells and T cells in multiple sclerosis (dated by TCRdb to about 2018). Receptors were amplified or captured by the immunoSEQ multiplex PCR assay. TCRdb obtained this table from immuneACCESS and retained in-frame rearrangements with V and J assigned. These tables miss some clones; where compared with another copy, unresolved V genes account for less than half of the shortfall, and the remainder is unexplained. A total of roughly 14,000 clones appear in this sample, about 70% of them only once. Of the sample, around 2.3% falls within the top ten clones. Material for sequencing was memory (CD45RO+) CD4+ T cells from blood. Sample cell subset or site, as interpreted from the label and publication: CD45RO+ memory T cells sorted from peripheral blood. These receptors all come from a human donor with multiple sclerosis.

V is TRBV28 and J is TRBJ2-7; tentative D call: TRBD2 (5 bases). The V gene lost 4 bases and the J gene lost 4 bases, with 17 bases spanning the gap. The CDR3 loop spans 15 amino acids. Germline CDR1 MDHEN, CDR2 SYDVKM. The CDR3 bases are TGTGCCAGCAGTTCCCTTAGCGCAACCACTTACGAGCAGTACTTC. The encoded protein is CASSSLSATTYEQYF.

The genes are TRBV15 and TRBJ2-7; 8 bases are a match to TRBD1. There are 14 residues in the CDR3. Trimming at V came to 5 bases and at J to 7 bases, leaving 10 bases not matched to a gene. Germline assignment: CDR1 LNHNV and CDR2 YYDKDF (reference sequence). CDR3 coding DNA: TGTGCCACCAGCCCACCGCAGGGGGCGAGGGAGCAGTACTTC. It is translated as CATSPPQGAREQYF.

This clone was detected only a few times. The gene calls are TRBV19 and TRBJ2-7; 7 bases are a match to TRBD1. CDR1 is LNHDA, CDR2 SQIVND, per germline (reference sequence). This CDR3 has 14 amino acids. J was trimmed by 1 base and V by 1 base; bases with no gene match: 1. The CDR3 DNA reads TGTGCCAGTAGTATAGCAGGGGGATCCTACGAGCAGTACTTC. It is translated as CASSIAGGSYEQYF.

The count of this clone is one. The rearrangement uses TRBV6-1 and TRBJ2-1; D gene ambiguous. Germline loops: CDR1 MNHNS, CDR2 SASEGT. Deletions cut 6 bases from V and 6 bases from J, with 12 bases between. The CDR3 totals 13 residues. CDR3 residues: CASRADLTNEQFF. For the CDR3, the DNA is TGTGCCAGCAGGGCCGACTTAACCAATGAGCAGTTCTTC.

The chain couples TRBV5-6 to TRBJ1-2; no clear D. Per the germline V gene, CDR1 is SGHDT and CDR2 is YYEEEE. The CDR3 extends over 12 amino acids. Trimming cost V 4 bases and J 5 bases, with 9 bases left between them. The CDR3 is CASSKIKYGYTF. CDR3 coding DNA: TGTGCCAGCAGCAAAATAAAATATGGCTACACCTTC.

The chain uses TRBV19 and TRBJ1-6; weak D call: TRBD1 (6 bases). CDR3 size: 13 residues. Trimming took 10 bases from V and 4 from J, leaving 11 bases between them. Germline V gene sequence: CDR1 LNHDA, CDR2 SQIVND (reference sequence). The CDR3 loop is CATGQSYNSPLHF. CDR3 sequence (DNA): TGTGCCACAGGACAGTCTTATAATTCACCCCTCCACTTT.